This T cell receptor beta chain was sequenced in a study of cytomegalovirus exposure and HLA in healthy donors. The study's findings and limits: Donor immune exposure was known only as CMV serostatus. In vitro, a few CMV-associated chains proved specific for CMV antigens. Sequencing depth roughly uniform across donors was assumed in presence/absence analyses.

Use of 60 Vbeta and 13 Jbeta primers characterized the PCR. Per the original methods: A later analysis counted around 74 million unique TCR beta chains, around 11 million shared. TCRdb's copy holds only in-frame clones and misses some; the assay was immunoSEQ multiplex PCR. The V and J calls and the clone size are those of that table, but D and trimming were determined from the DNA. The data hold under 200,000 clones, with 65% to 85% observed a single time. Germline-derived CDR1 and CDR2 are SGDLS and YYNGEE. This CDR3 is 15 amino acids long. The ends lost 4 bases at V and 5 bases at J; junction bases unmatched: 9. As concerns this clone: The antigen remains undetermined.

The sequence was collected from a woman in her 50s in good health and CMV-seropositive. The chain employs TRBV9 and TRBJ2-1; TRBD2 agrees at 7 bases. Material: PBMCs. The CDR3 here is CASSRSGEMNNEQFF. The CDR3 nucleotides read TGTGCCAGCAGCCGGAGCGGGGAGATGAACAATGAGCAGTTCTTC.